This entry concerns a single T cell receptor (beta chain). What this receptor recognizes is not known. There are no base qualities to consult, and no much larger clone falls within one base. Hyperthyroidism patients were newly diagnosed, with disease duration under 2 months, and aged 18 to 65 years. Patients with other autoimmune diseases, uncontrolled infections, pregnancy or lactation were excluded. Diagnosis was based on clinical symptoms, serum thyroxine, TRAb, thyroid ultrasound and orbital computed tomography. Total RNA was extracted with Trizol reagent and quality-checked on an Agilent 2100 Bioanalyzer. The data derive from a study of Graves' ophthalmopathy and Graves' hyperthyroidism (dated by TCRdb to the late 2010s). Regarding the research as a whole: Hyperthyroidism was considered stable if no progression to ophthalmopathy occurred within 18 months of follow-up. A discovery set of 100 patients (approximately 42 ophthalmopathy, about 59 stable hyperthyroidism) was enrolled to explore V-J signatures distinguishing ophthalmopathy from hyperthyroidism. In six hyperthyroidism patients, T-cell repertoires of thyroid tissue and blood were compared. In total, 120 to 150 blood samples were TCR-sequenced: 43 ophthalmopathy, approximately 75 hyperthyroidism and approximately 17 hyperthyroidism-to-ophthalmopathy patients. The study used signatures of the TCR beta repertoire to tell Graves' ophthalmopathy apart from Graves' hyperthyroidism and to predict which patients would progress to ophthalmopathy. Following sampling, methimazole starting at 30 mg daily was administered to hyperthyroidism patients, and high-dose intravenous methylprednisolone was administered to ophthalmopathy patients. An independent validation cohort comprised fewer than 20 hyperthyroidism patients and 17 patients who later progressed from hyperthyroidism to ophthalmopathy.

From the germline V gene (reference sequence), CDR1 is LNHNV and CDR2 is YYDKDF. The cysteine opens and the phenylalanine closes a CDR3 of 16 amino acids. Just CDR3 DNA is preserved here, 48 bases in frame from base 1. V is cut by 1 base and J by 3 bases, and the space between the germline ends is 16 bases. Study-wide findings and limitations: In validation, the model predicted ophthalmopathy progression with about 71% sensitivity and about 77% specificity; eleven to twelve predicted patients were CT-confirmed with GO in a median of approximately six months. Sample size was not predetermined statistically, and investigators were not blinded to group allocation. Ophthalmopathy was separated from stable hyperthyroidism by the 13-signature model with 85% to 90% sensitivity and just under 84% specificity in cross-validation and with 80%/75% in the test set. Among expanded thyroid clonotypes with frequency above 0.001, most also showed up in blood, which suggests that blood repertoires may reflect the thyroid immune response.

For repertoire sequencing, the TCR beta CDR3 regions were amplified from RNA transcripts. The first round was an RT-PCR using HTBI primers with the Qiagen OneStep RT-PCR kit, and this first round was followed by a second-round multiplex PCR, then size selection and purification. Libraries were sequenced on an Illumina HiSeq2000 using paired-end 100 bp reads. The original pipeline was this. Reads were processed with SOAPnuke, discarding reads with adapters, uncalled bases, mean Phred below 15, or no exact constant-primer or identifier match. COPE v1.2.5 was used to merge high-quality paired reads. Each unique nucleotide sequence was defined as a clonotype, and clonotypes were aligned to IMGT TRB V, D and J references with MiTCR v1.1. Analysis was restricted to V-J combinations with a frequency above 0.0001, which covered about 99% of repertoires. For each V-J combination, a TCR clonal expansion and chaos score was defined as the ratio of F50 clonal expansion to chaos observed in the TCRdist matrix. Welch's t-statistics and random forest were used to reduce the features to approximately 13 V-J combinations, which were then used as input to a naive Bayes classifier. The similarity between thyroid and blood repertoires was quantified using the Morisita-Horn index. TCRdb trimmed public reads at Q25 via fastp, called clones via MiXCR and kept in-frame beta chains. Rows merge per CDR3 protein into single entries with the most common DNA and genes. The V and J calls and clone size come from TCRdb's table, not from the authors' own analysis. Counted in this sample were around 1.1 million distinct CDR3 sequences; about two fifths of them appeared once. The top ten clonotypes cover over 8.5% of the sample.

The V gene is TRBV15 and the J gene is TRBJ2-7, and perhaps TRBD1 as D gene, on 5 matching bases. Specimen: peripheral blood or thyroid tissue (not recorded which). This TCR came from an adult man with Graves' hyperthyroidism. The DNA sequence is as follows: TGTGCCACCAGCAGAGCGGGCCGCGAAAGGGGCTACGAGCAGTACTTC. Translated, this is CATSRAGRERGYEQYF.